These 18 T cell receptor beta chains share one sample of origin, sequenced in a study of blood T cell repertoires in COVID-19. Clones were read by immunoSEQ multiplex PCR, and TCRdb kept only the in-frame ones, dropping some. Of under 150,000 clones in the sample, approximately 80% were seen once. The sample comprised peripheral blood. The receptor set was obtained from a woman at least 80 years old with active or convalescent COVID-19.

In its sample, this clone was seen once. The gene calls are TRBV15 and TRBJ1-4, with D maybe TRBD1 (6 bases). V was shortened by 2 bases and J by 7 bases, with 14 bases between the two germline ends. The CDR3 loop spans 15 amino acids. Germline CDR1 and CDR2: LNHNV and YYDKDF (reference sequence). The CDR3 spells CATSRTLDRSEKLFF. The CDR3 region has the DNA TGTGCCACCAGCAGAACCTTAGACAGGAGTGAAAAACTGTTTTTT.

The sample holds one count of this clone. This rearrangement joins TRBV9 to TRBJ2-5; TRBD2 aligns across 12 bases. CDR3 length: 16 amino acids. Germline CDR1 and CDR2: SGDLS and YYNGEE. The V segment lost 3 bases and the J segment 0 bases; nucleotides outside the gene matches: 3. The CDR3 nucleotides read TGTGCCAGCAGCGCAAGGACTAGCGGGGACCAAGAGACCCAGTACTTC. This translates into CASSARTSGDQETQYF.

The V and J genes are TRBV30 and TRBJ1-1; D is uncertain. CDR1 and CDR2 from the germline V gene are GTSNPN and SVGIG (reference sequence). The CDR3 loop spans 12 amino acids. The ends were cut back, 5 bases at V and 0 bases at J, with 7 bases in the middle. CDR3 bases: TGTGCCTGGGTCAGGATGAACACTGAAGCTTTCTTT. Translation: CAWVRMNTEAFF. The full variable domain, its missing parts supplied by reference TRBV30 and TRBJ1-1, is SQTIHQWPATLVQPVGSPLSLECTVEGTSNPNLYWYRQAAGRGLQLLFYSVGIGQISSEVPQNLSASRPQDRQFILSSKKLLLSDSGFYLCAWVRMNTEAFFGQGTRLTVV.

This clone has a handful of counts. The chain uses TRBV27 and TRBJ1-2; maybe TRBD1 (6 bases). Trimming left V 1 base short and J 4 bases short, with 10 bases between. Germline V gives CDR1 MNHEY, CDR2 SMNVEV (reference sequence). There are 14 residues in the CDR3. The CDR3 here is CASSLFPGAYGYTF. The CDR3 coding sequence is TGTGCCAGCAGTTTATTCCCAGGGGCCTATGGCTACACCTTC.

The table lists this clone with a few counts. This sequence joins TRBV19 and TRBJ1-2, with 7 nucleotides matching TRBD1. In germline, CDR1 is LNHDA, CDR2 SQIVND (reference sequence). With 4 bases clipped from V and 7 bases from J, the junction kept 6 bases outside the gene matches. The CDR3 has 13 residues. CDR3 in DNA: TGTGCCAGTAGTACAACCCGGACAGGTGGCTACACCTTC. Its translation is CASSTTRTGGYTF.

The V call is TRBV25-1, the J call TRBJ1-3, with D uncertain. Germline loops: CDR1 MGHDK, CDR2 SYGVNS. The CDR3 has 15 amino acids. The ends were cut back, 3 bases at V and 2 bases at J, with 11 bases in the middle. The CDR3 DNA follows: TGTGCCAGCAGTGACATCGCCAGGCCTGGAAACACCATATATTTT. Amino acids: CASSDIARPGNTIYF.

The V gene is TRBV19, the J gene TRBJ1-6; possible D gene TRBD1, 5 bases. The V gene's germline CDR1 is LNHDA and CDR2 SQIVND (reference sequence). The CDR3 contains 14 residues. V shed 4 bases and J shed 10 bases, with 14 bases lying between them. The chain's CDR3 is CASSTAGQGSPLHF. Here the CDR3 DNA reads TGTGCCAGTAGTACAGCAGGGCAGGGATCACCCCTCCACTTT.

This chain's CDR3 is CASSLSGASDTQYF. CDR3 DNA: TGTGCCAGCAGCCTGTCAGGGGCCTCAGATACGCAGTATTTT. The chain links TRBV5-6 to TRBJ2-3, with a possible D match to TRBD1 (6 bases). The germline V gene has CDR1 SGHDT and CDR2 YYEEEE. V was trimmed by 4 bases and J by 4 bases, leaving 13 bases between them. The CDR3 loop spans 14 amino acids.

CDR3 protein: CASSRHRGPGNQPQHF. The DNA of the CDR3 is TGTGCCAGCAGCCGACACAGGGGGCCTGGCAATCAGCCCCAGCATTTT. The genes are TRBV5-8 and TRBJ1-5, with 9 bases fitting TRBD1. This CDR3 spans 16 amino acids. The germline V gene encodes CDR1 SGHTS and CDR2 YDEGEE. The trim removed 4 bases at V and 2 bases at J, leaving 7 bases unmatched. The full variable domain, in which reference TRBV5-8 and TRBJ1-5 provide the parts outside the CDR3, is EAGVTQSPTHLIKTRGQQATLRCSPISGHTSVYWYQQALGLGLQFLLWYDEGEERNRGNFPPRFSGRQFPNYSSELNVNALELEDSALYLCASSRHRGPGNQPQHFGDGTRLSIL.

The chain couples TRBV7-8 to TRBJ1-2; the D gene is possibly TRBD1 (6 bases). V lost 5 bases, J lost 2 bases, and 12 bases lay in between. Germline CDR1 SGHVS, CDR2 FQNEAQ. CDR3 size: 14 residues. CDR3 nucleotide sequence: TGTGCCAGCAGCGTGGCGGACAGAAACTATGGCTACACCTTC. It translates to CASSVADRNYGYTF.

This clone was detected a few times. The gene calls are TRBV13 and TRBJ2-5, with D possibly TRBD1 on 5 matching bases. There are 16 residues in the CDR3. The V end was cut by 7 bases, the J end by 1 base, with 19 bases between. Looked up from germline, CDR1 is PRHDT and CDR2 is FYEKMQ (reference sequence). In DNA, the CDR3 is TGTGCCAGCAACCGTTATGGACAAAACCTCCAAGAGACCCAGTACTTC. It codes for CASNRYGQNLQETQYF.

This chain links TRBV18 with TRBJ2-3; possible D gene TRBD1, 5 bases. Germline CDR1 is KGHSH and CDR2 is LQKENI. V was pared by 6 bases and J by 6 bases, with 10 bases between. CDR3 size: 12 residues. CDR3 coding DNA: TGTGCCAGCTCCACGACAGTGGATACGCAGTATTTT. This translates into CASSTTVDTQYF.

The chain links TRBV30 to TRBJ1-4; TRBD1 might be the D (5 bases). The CDR3 totals 16 residues. V gave up 2 bases and J gave up 4 bases, with 17 bases separating them. CDR1 and CDR2 (germline): GTSNPN, SVGIG (reference sequence). The CDR3 DNA reads as TGTGCCTGGAGTCACTCCACTGACAGCTTTAATGAAAAACTGTTTTTT. Encoded protein: CAWSHSTDSFNEKLFF.

The chain has TRBV28 and TRBJ1-4; a weak D match, TRBD1 (6 bases). Trimming removed 3 bases from V and 8 bases from J, with 13 bases in between. Germline values: CDR1 MDHEN, CDR2 SYDVKM. There are 14 residues in the CDR3. The CDR3 sequence: CASSFSRGNEKLFF. The CDR3 DNA is TGTGCCAGCAGTTTTAGCAGGGGTAACGAAAAACTGTTTTTT.

The rearrangement links TRBV5-6 to TRBJ2-3, with 9 bases fitting TRBD2. Germline V gene data show CDR1 as SGHDT and CDR2 as YYEEEE. J gave up 2 bases and V 1 base, and 2 bases lay outside the gene matches. This CDR3 comprises 15 residues. The CDR3 loop is CASSLRLADTDTQYF. The DNA of the CDR3 is TGTGCCAGCAGCTTGAGACTAGCGGACACAGATACGCAGTATTTT.

J is TRBJ1-1 and V is TRBV19; D unclear. This CDR3 is 12 amino acids long. Trimming stripped 3 bases from V and 9 bases from J, with 11 bases between. Germline-derived CDR1 and CDR2 are LNHDA and SQIVND (reference sequence). DNA of the CDR3: TGTGCCAGTAGTATGGGCTCGGGAAAAGCTTTCTTT. This gives the protein CASSMGSGKAFF. The full variable domain, rest sourced from reference TRBV19 and TRBJ1-1, is DGGITQSPKYLFRKEGQNVTLSCEQNLNHDAMYWYRQDPGQGLRLIYYSQIVNDFQKGDIAEGYSVSREKKESFPLTVTSAQKNPTAFYLCASSMGSGKAFFGQGTRLTVV.

The J gene is TRBJ2-3, the V gene TRBV4-2; D is unclear. V lost 2 bases, J lost 2 bases, and 5 bases lay in between. This CDR3 comprises 13 residues. Germline loops: CDR1 LGHNA, CDR2 YNFKEQ. The CDR3 sequence: CASSQPYTDTQYF. The CDR3 DNA follows: TGTGCCAGCAGCCAACCCTACACAGATACGCAGTATTTT.

This clone was recorded once. The chain has TRBV11-1 and TRBJ1-6, with TRBD1 as a possible D gene (6 bases). V lost 8 bases and J lost 13, with 21 bases in between. The CDR3 spans 14 residues. The V gene's germline CDR1 is SGHAT and CDR2 FQDESV (reference sequence). The CDR3 DNA sequence: TGTGCCAGCGGTCGGGGGGACACCCCTTTTCCCCTCCACTTT. This codes for CASGRGDTPFPLHF.